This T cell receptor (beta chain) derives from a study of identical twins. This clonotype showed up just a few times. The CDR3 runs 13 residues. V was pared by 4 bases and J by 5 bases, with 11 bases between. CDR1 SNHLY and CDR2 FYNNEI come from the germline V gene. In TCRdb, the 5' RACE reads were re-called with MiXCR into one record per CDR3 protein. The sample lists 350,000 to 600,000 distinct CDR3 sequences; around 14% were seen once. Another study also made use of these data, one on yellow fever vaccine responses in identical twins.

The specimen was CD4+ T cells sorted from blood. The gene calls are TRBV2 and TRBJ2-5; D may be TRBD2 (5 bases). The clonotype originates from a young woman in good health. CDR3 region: CASSVRGFETQYF. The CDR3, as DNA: TGTGCCAGCAGTGTCCGAGGGTTCGAGACCCAGTACTTC.